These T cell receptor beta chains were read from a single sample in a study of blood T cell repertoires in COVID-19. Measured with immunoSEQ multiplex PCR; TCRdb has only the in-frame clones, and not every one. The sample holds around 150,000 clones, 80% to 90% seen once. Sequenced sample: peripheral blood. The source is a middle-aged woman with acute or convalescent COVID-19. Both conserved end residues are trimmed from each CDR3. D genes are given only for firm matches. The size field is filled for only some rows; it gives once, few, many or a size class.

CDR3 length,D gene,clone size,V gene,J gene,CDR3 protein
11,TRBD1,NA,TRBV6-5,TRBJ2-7,ASREGQQPKGY
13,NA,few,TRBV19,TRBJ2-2,ASSIGQARAGELF
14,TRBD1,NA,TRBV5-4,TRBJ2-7,ASSRPDRGGGYEQY
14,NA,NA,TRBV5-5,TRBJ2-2,ASSSIRPTNTGELF
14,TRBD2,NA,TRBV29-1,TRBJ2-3,SARVTSGRSTDTQY
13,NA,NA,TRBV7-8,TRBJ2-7,ASSLAWENSYEQY
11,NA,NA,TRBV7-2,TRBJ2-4,ASSLDLINIQY
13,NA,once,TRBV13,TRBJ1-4,ASSLYAVEDEKLF
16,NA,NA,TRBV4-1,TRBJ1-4,ASSQVGSRGGKGEKLF
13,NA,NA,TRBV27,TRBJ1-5,ASSLMAGSNQPQH
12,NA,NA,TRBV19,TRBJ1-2,ASSSRTPLYGYT
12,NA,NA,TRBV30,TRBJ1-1,AWSRGGWVTEAF
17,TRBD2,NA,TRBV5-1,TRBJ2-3,ASSPAATSGGAFTDTQY
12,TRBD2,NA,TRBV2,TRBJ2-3,ASSLAGGTDTQY
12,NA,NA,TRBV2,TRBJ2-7,ASKGDPIGYEQY
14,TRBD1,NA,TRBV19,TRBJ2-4,ASSITGQVAKNIQY
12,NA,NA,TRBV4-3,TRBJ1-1,ASSQYILNTEAF
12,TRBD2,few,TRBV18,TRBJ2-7,ASSPTSGSYEQY
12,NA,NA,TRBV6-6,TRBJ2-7,ASRTDTGVYEQY
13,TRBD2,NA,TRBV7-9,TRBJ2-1,ASSPGLADSNEQF
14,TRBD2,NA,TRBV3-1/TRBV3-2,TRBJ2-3,ASSLVGSGSTDTQY
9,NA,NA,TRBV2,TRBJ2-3,ASRWPDTQY
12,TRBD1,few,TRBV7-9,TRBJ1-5,ASSPDRANQPQH
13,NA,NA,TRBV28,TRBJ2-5,ASSFVWSQGETQY
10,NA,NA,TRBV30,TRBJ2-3,AWSVTTGTQY
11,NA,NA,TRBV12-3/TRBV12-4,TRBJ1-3,ASTRAEGNTIY